One and the same sample provided the 4 T cell receptor beta chains below, sequenced in a study of vaccination and CD4 T cells after COVID-19. Oncomine TCR Beta short-read sequencing was applied to DNA from cultured CD4+ T cells. Via MiXCR, TCRdb re-called the PCR reads, giving one row per CDR3 protein. The data hold 10,000 to 15,000 distinct CDR3 sequences, with around 70% observed a single time. Treatment specified: roughly nine-day PBMC culture with coronavirus spike peptide pools or control peptides (ViraFEST assay). Their target antigens are unknown. Sample: CD4+ T cells from blood, cultured in vitro. Receptor source: a human donor who had recovered from COVID-19.

This clonotype showed up just once. The chain couples TRBV6-1 to TRBJ1-2; 7 bases are shared with TRBD1. V shed 7 bases, J shed 4 bases, and the junction held 15 bases outside the gene matches. CDR3 length: 16 amino acids. The germline V gene encodes CDR1 MNHNS and CDR2 SASEGT. CDR3: CASMQVGQAGSYGYTF. The CDR3 nucleotides read TGTGCCAGCATGCAGGTTGGACAGGCTGGTTCCTATGGCTACACCTTC.

The chain links TRBV19 to TRBJ2-5; 12 bases align to TRBD2. Germline CDR1 LNHDA, CDR2 SQIVND (reference sequence). Losses at the gene ends were 5 bases for V and 3 bases for J; bases not matched to a gene: 4. This CDR3 is built from 15 residues. CDR3 DNA sequence: TGTGCCAGTAGTCCCCGACTAGCGGGAGAAGAGACCCAGTACTTC. Its protein is CASSPRLAGEETQYF. The whole variable domain, filled in from reference TRBV19 and TRBJ2-5, reads DGGITQSPKYLFRKEGQNVTLSCEQNLNHDAMYWYRQDPGQGLRLIYYSQIVNDFQKGDIAEGYSVSREKKESFPLTVTSAQKNPTAFYLCASSPRLAGEETQYFGPGTRLLVL.

The CDR3 loop reads CSARGGGTGNEKLFF. The CDR3 DNA reads TGCAGTGCTAGGGGGGGCGGGACAGGGAATGAAAAACTGTTTTTT. The rearrangement uses TRBV20-1 and TRBJ1-4; TRBD1 matches 9 bases. CDR3 length equals 15 residues. The V gene end was trimmed by 3 bases and the J gene end by 5 bases; junction bases not matched to a gene: 7. Germline values: CDR1 DFQATT, CDR2 SNEGSKA (reference sequence).

The gene calls are TRBV27 and TRBJ2-3; tentative D call: TRBD1 (8 bases). Trimming left V 8 bases short and J 4 bases short, with 19 bases between. Per the germline V gene, CDR1 is MNHEY and CDR2 is SMNVEV (reference sequence). The CDR3 extends over 15 amino acids. For the CDR3, the DNA is TGTGCCAGCGGAACAAGACAGGGGAGGGCAGATACGCAGTATTTT. Its translation: CASGTRQGRADTQYF.